These 2 T cell receptor beta chains were all obtained from the same sample, sequenced in a study of graft-versus-host responses after intestinal transplantation. Assay used: immunoSEQ multiplex PCR; TCRdb lists only in-frame clones, some missing. The repertoire includes 73,000 or so clones, 90% of them detected once, and about 4% sits in the top ten. The antigens of these receptors remain unknown. The source material was unstimulated CD8+ T cells sorted from spleen or lymph node cells, sampled before transplant. These receptor sequences come from a human donor who was the organ donor for an intestinal transplant.

This chain connects TRBV11-2 to TRBJ2-7; D perhaps matches TRBD1 (7 bases). Germline V gene data show CDR1 as SGHAT and CDR2 as FQNNGV. The CDR3 contains 14 residues. Trimming shortened V by 1 base and J by 6 bases, and 13 bases separated the two germline ends. The CDR3 DNA is TGTGCCAGCAGCTTAGGGTCAGGGGGGCCCGAGCAGTACGTC. Translated: CASSLGSGGPEQYV.

J is TRBJ1-1 and V is TRBV25-1, with 7 bases fitting TRBD1. V lost 8 bases, J lost 1 base, and 4 bases stayed unmatched. Germline V gives CDR1 MGHDK, CDR2 SYGVNS. The CDR3 sequence is 13 residues long. The CDR3 sequence is CASLRTGNTEAFF. In DNA, the CDR3 is TGTGCCAGCCTCCGGACAGGGAACACTGAAGCTTTCTTT. The full variable domain, with the rest looked up from reference TRBV25-1 and TRBJ1-1, is EADIYQTPRYLVIGTGKKITLECSQTMGHDKMYWYQQDPGMELHLIHYSYGVNSTEKGDLSSESTVSRIRTEHFPLTLESARPSHTSQYLCASLRTGNTEAFFGQGTRLTVV.